This TCR beta chain was identified during a study of cytomegalovirus exposure and HLA in healthy donors. Study-wide context: The 120 million or so unique TCR beta sequences, from approximately 170 million T cells, were found by an earlier analysis.

60 Vbeta and 13 Jbeta primers were used in PCR. Assay: immunoSEQ multiplex PCR; the TCRdb copy retains only in-frame clones and omits some. The table lists 45,000 to 60,000 clones. V was clipped by 1 base and J by 3 bases, with 15 bases between them. Germline V gives CDR1 GTSNPN, CDR2 SVGIG (reference sequence). The CDR3 covers 16 residues. This TCR was recovered from a woman aged 40 to 55 in good health and CMV-seronegative. The sequencing sample was made of PBMCs. This rearrangement joins TRBV30 to TRBJ2-2; D is possibly TRBD1 (6 bases). The CDR3 spells CAWSGARQGYTGELFF. CDR3 nucleotides: TGTGCCTGGAGTGGGGCAAGGCAGGGGTACACCGGGGAGCTGTTTTTT.